This is a list of T cell receptor beta chains from one sample in a study of T cells in Graves' hyperthyroidism and ophthalmopathy. TCRdb called the multiplex PCR reads again in MiXCR, with one record for every CDR3 protein. The sample lists some 400,000 distinct CDR3 sequences; about 18% were seen once. The specimen sequenced was blood. The receptors stem from a woman younger than 35 with Graves' hyperthyroidism. CDR3s include the opening cysteine and the closing phenylalanine or tryptophan. The order of the fields is D gene, J gene, clone size, V gene, CDR3 DNA, CDR3 protein. D genes are given only for firm matches. Expanded clones get a size class; other rows say once, few or many, or leave the size out.

TRBD2	TRBJ2-5	few	TRBV28	TGTGCCAGCAGGTTCCAGGGAGGGTCCGGGACCCAGTACTTC	CASRFQGGSGTQYF
TRBD2	TRBJ2-7	many	TRBV7-3	TGTGCCAGCAGTCCCCTGGGGAGGGAAGGGGTGCAGTACTTC	CASSPLGREGVQYF
TRBD1	TRBJ2-6	.	TRBV2	TGTGCCAGCAGTCCTTCCCTGACAGGATGGCCAGGGGGCAACGTCTTGACTTTC	CASSPSLTGWPGGNVLTF
TRBD1	TRBJ2-2	.	TRBV20-1	TGCAGTGCCCTCGACAGGGGTGAGAACACCGGGGAGCTGTTTTTT	CSALDRGENTGELFF
.	TRBJ1-1	many	TRBV27	TGTGCCAGCCGTCGTTATGATGAAGCTTTCTTT	CASRRYDEAFF
.	TRBJ1-2	many	TRBV2	TGTGCCAGCAGACCCGACAGGCTCTATGGCTACACCTTC	CASRPDRLYGYTF
.	TRBJ1-2	many	TRBV3-1	TGTGCCAGCAGCCGGCCAGTCGGCTATGGCTACACCTTC	CASSRPVGYGYTF
.	TRBJ1-5	many	TRBV7-9	TGTGCCAGCAGCCGATTGCCCGTGGACGATCAGCCCCAGCATTTT	CASSRLPVDDQPQHF
.	TRBJ1-1	many	TRBV6-5	TGTGCCAGCAGTTACGAAGGGGGGAACACTGAAGCTTTCTTT	CASSYEGGNTEAFF
.	TRBJ2-2	many	TRBV11-3	TGTGCCAGCAGCTTAACCACATACACCGGGGAGCTGTTTTTT	CASSLTTYTGELFF
.	TRBJ2-5	.	TRBV30	TGTGCCTGGAGTACCGGGACAATGGAGACCCAGTACTTC	CAWSTGTMETQYF
TRBD1	TRBJ1-2	many	TRBV6-5	TGTGCCAGCAGTCACGGACAGGGGGCCTATGGCTACACCTTC	CASSHGQGAYGYTF
.	TRBJ2-7	many	TRBV2	TGTGCCAGCAGACCGGGATTCTCCGGGGCGCAGTACTTC	CASRPGFSGAQYF
.	TRBJ1-5	.	TRBV6-2/TRBV6-3	TGTGCCAGCAGTTCCTCCGGGACATTTGATTATAGCGATCAGCCCCAGCATTTT	CASSSSGTFDYSDQPQHF
TRBD2	TRBJ2-2	.	TRBV24-1	TGTGCCACCAGTGAACCACCTCTCCCTAGCGGGAGAACCGGGTATACCGGGGAGCTGTTTTTT	CATSEPPLPSGRTGYTGELFF
.	TRBJ1-1	many	TRBV20-1	TGCAGTGCCCACCGGGACTCGAACACTGAAGCTTTCTTT	CSAHRDSNTEAFF
TRBD1	TRBJ1-2	.	TRBV15	TGTGCCACCAGCAGAGATAAGGGGGCGGGCTATGGCTACACCTTC	CATSRDKGAGYGYTF